The 22 T cell receptor beta chains listed next were all sequenced from one sample in a study of cytomegalovirus exposure and HLA in healthy donors. Repertoires were generated with immunoSEQ multiplex PCR, while TCRdb's copy carries only in-frame clones and drops some. The sample carries just under 150,000 clones, 87% recorded once. Sequences were obtained from PBMCs. The source of these receptors is a man aged 18 to 30 in good health and CMV-seropositive.

Notes on this clone: It differs at one base from a far larger clone, so likely a read error. Other DNA sequences in this sample translate to the same CDR3. This chain connects TRBV6-5 to TRBJ2-3; 15 bases map to TRBD2. CDR1 is MNHEY and CDR2 is SVGAGI in the germline V gene. Germline trimming cut 5 bases from V and 4 bases from J; bases unmatched to any gene: 1. The CDR3 extends over 15 amino acids. CDR3 sequence: CASSGLAGGPDTQYF. CDR3 sequence (DNA): TGTGCCAGCAGTGGACTAGCGGGGGGGCCAGATACGCAGTATTTT.

The rearrangement links TRBV19 to TRBJ1-5, with D possibly matching TRBD1 (6 bases). The CDR3 loop spans 16 amino acids. Germline V lookup: CDR1 LNHDA, CDR2 SQIVND (reference sequence). Trimming shortened V by 5 bases and J by 6 bases, and 20 bases separated the two germline ends. The CDR3: CASSPLDRGRAQPQHF. The CDR3 DNA reads TGTGCCAGTAGTCCCCTGGACAGAGGCAGGGCTCAGCCCCAGCATTTT.

The chain links TRBV2 to TRBJ1-1; maybe TRBD1 (6 bases). There are 14 residues in the CDR3. The germline V gene has CDR1 SNHLY and CDR2 FYNNEI. Trimming removed 7 bases at V and 5 bases at J, with 17 bases between. The CDR3 DNA follows: TGTGCCAGCATCAACGGGGGGGCCGGAACTGAAGCTTTCTTT. It encodes CASINGGAGTEAFF.

This chain uses TRBV6-5 with TRBJ2-3; D might be TRBD1 (5 bases). Germline V lookup: CDR1 MNHEY, CDR2 SVGAGI. The CDR3 runs to 15 residues. V was cut by 4 bases and J by 4 bases, with 15 bases left in between. CDR3 sequence reads: CASSFRKGNPDTQYF. The CDR3 DNA sequence: TGTGCCAGCAGTTTCAGGAAGGGGAACCCAGATACGCAGTATTTT.

V usage is TRBV7-9 and J usage is TRBJ1-5; D gene unclear. V was shortened by 2 bases and J by 3 bases, with 8 bases between the two germline ends. The CDR3 runs 14 residues. Per the germline V gene, CDR1 is SEHNR and CDR2 is FQNEAQ (reference sequence). The CDR3 region has the DNA TGTGCCAGCAGCTTAATCACAGACAATCAGCCCCAGCATTTT. It codes for CASSLITDNQPQHF.

The count of this clone is one. This chain connects TRBV30 to TRBJ2-1; possibly TRBD1 for D (6 bases). V was cut by 2 bases and J by 9 bases, with 20 bases left in between. Germline V gene sequence: CDR1 GTSNPN, CDR2 SVGIG (reference sequence). The CDR3 runs to 15 residues. The CDR3: CAWSRTPGNRVEQFF. CDR3 nucleotides: TGTGCCTGGAGTAGGACTCCCGGGAACAGGGTTGAGCAGTTCTTC.

The chain uses TRBV5-1 and TRBJ2-7; TRBD1 matches 10 bases. V lost 7 bases and J lost 5; bases outside the gene matches: 9. Germline assignment: CDR1 SGHRS and CDR2 YFSETQ. The CDR3 spans 14 residues. This CDR3 reads CASGPGQGTDEQYF. The DNA for the CDR3 is TGCGCCAGCGGTCCGGGACAGGGGACGGACGAGCAGTACTTC.

The V call is TRBV6-5, the J call TRBJ2-5; perhaps TRBD2 as D (5 bases). The germline V gene has CDR1 MNHEY and CDR2 SVGAGI. The CDR3 covers 15 residues. V was cut by 2 bases and J by 5 bases, with 15 bases left in between. The CDR3 sequence: CASSYASGFGETQYF. The DNA of the CDR3 is TGTGCCAGCAGTTACGCGTCGGGATTTGGGGAGACCCAGTACTTC.

The chain employs TRBV6-1 and TRBJ1-5, with TRBD1 matching 11 bases. Unmatched junction bases numbered 8, after V lost 1 base and J lost 9 bases. The CDR3 is 16 amino acids. CDR1 and CDR2 (germline): MNHNS, SASEGT. The CDR3 region is CASSEVSGTGGSPQHF. CDR3 nucleotide sequence: TGTGCCAGCAGTGAAGTATCCGGGACAGGGGGTTCGCCCCAGCATTTT.

CDR3 nucleotide sequence: TGTGCCAGCAGTGCGGACAGGGGAACAGACGAGCAGTACTTC. Translated: CASSADRGTDEQYF. The chain employs TRBV2 and TRBJ2-7; 9 nucleotides line up with TRBD1. With 4 bases clipped from V and 5 bases from J, the junction kept 6 bases outside the gene matches. The CDR3 is 14 residues long. CDR1 SNHLY and CDR2 FYNNEI come from the germline V gene.

Only a few counts were recorded for this clone. V and J are TRBV28 and TRBJ1-2, with D possibly matching TRBD1 (5 bases). Germline CDR1 MDHEN, CDR2 SYDVKM. Deletions cut 5 bases from V and 8 bases from J, with 9 bases between. The CDR3 spans 11 residues. Written as DNA, the CDR3 is TGTGCCAGCAGTAAGGGGTGGGGCTACACCTTC. Amino acid sequence: CASSKGWGYTF.

Only one count was recorded for this clone. The chain couples TRBV11-3 to TRBJ2-2; 9 bases line up with TRBD2. Germline V gene data show CDR1 as SGHNT and CDR2 as YENEEA. The CDR3 is made up of 16 amino acids. Trimming at V came to 3 bases and at J to 0 bases, leaving 2 bases not matched to a gene. The CDR3: CASSFSGGANTGELFF. The DNA for the CDR3 is TGTGCCAGCAGCTTTAGCGGGGGCGCGAACACCGGGGAGCTGTTTTTT.

The gene calls are TRBV14 and TRBJ2-1; D is possibly TRBD2 (5 bases). Germline CDR1 reads SGHDN; CDR2 reads FVKESK. The CDR3 consists of 20 residues. Trimming took off 2 bases at V and 2 bases at J, with 25 bases between the two ends. CDR3 DNA: TGTGCCAGCAGCCAATCTCGGGCAGCCACGAGGGTCCCCCCCTACAATGAGCAGTTCTTC. This translates into CASSQSRAATRVPPYNEQFF.

V and J are TRBV5-1 and TRBJ2-6, with no clear D. The CDR3 runs to 14 residues. The germline V and J ends were trimmed by 1 base and 2 bases, with 4 bases remaining between them. Germline values: CDR1 SGHRS, CDR2 YFSETQ. As DNA, the CDR3 is TGCGCCAGCAGCTTGTTCGCTGGGGCCAACGTCCTGACTTTC. Protein sequence: CASSLFAGANVLTF.

V is TRBV5-4 and J is TRBJ1-1; D is uncertain. CDR1 and CDR2 from the germline V gene are SGHNT and YYREEE (reference sequence). V lost 4 bases and J lost 3, with 10 bases in between. CDR3 length equals 13 residues. The CDR3 nucleotides read TGTGCCAGCAGCCTATCACGGGACACTGAAGCTTTCTTT. Residues: CASSLSRDTEAFF.

The chain carries TRBV2 and TRBJ1-6; D is unresolved. The germline CDR1 and CDR2 sequences are SNHLY and FYNNEI. The CDR3 extends over 16 amino acids. V dropped 2 bases and J dropped 0 bases, with 8 bases sitting between them. The CDR3 loop reads CASSETPVSYNSPLHF. For the CDR3, the DNA is TGTGCCAGCAGTGAAACGCCAGTCTCCTATAATTCACCCCTCCACTTT. The variable domain in full, completed from reference TRBV2 and TRBJ1-6, reads EPEVTQTPSHQVTQMGQEVILRCVPISNHLYFYWYRQILGQKVEFLVSFYNNEISEKSEIFDDQFSVERPDGSNFTLKIRSTKLEDSAMYFCASSETPVSYNSPLHFGNGTRLTVT.

The chain has TRBV5-1 and TRBJ1-1; D not resolved. Trimming stripped 4 bases from V and 2 bases from J, with 9 bases between. Germline CDR1 is SGHRS and CDR2 is YFSETQ. The CDR3 is made up of 13 amino acids. DNA of the CDR3: TGCGCCAGCAGCCAGAGGAGTAACACTGAAGCTTTCTTT. Its translation is CASSQRSNTEAFF.

The rearrangement uses TRBV10-3 and TRBJ2-5, with 9 bases matching TRBD2. Germline V gene data show CDR1 as ENHRY and CDR2 as SYGVKD. The CDR3 runs 16 residues. V was pared by 0 bases and J by 6 bases, with 8 bases of the junction left unmatched. The CDR3 loop is CAISESLSGRGQTQYF. The CDR3 bases are TGTGCCATCAGTGAGTCGCTTAGCGGGAGAGGGCAGACCCAGTACTTC.

The rearrangement links TRBV14 to TRBJ1-1, with 8 bases aligning to TRBD1. The CDR3 loop spans 14 amino acids. Germline V lookup: CDR1 SGHDN, CDR2 FVKESK. Germline trimming cut 4 bases from V and 1 base from J; bases unmatched to any gene: 2. CDR3 amino acids: CASSRDRRNTEAFF. The DNA of the CDR3 is TGTGCCAGCAGCCGGGACAGGCGGAACACTGAAGCTTTCTTT. The full variable domain, in which reference TRBV14 and TRBJ1-1 provide the parts outside the CDR3, is EAGVTQFPSHSVIEKGQTVTLRCDPISGHDNLYWYRRVMGKEIKFLLHFVKESKQDESGMPNNRFLAERTGGTYSTLKVQPAELEDSGVYFCASSRDRRNTEAFFGQGTRLTVV.

The chain links TRBV28 to TRBJ2-5; D possibly corresponds to TRBD1 (7 bases). Trimming took off 3 bases at V and 6 bases at J, with 11 bases between the two ends. This CDR3 is 13 amino acids long. Germline CDR1 MDHEN, CDR2 SYDVKM. CDR3 coding DNA: TGTGCCAGCAGTTTGACAGGGAGGAAGACCCAGTACTTC. Translating gives CASSLTGRKTQYF.

This chain uses TRBV4-1 with TRBJ1-2; possibly TRBD1 for D (6 bases). V was shortened by 1 base and J by 2 bases, with 11 bases between the two germline ends. CDR1 MGHRA and CDR2 YSYEKL come from the germline V gene. CDR3 size: 15 residues. CDR3 amino acids: CASSQGGQGNYGYTF. CDR3 coding DNA: TGCGCCAGCAGCCAAGGGGGACAAGGGAACTATGGCTACACCTTC.

This sequence joins TRBV29-1 and TRBJ2-7, with D hard to call. Germline values: CDR1 SQVTM, CDR2 ANQGSEA. The CDR3 has 12 amino acids. With 0 bases removed from V and 4 bases from J, the gap between germline ends came to 7 bases. The CDR3 spells CSVEDLRYEQYF. CDR3 DNA sequence: TGCAGCGTTGAAGATCTGAGGTACGAGCAGTACTTC.